Listed below are T cell receptor beta chains from one sample, sequenced in a study of blood T cell repertoires in COVID-19. TCRdb's table, derived via immunoSEQ multiplex PCR, lists solely in-frame clones and lacks some. The sample shows over 150,000 clones, about 85% of them seen only once. Sequenced input: peripheral blood. All receptors come from a man aged 60 to 69 with COVID-19, enrolled during active disease. The CDR3 runs from the conserved cysteine through the conserved F or W. The order of the fields is V gene, CDR3 protein.

>TRBV15
CATSRGTGMNEKLFF
>TRBV25-1
CASSEYLLRGEKLFF
>TRBV7-9
CASSRETYEQYF
>TRBV7-3
CASSLDSDTEAFF
>TRBV30
CAWTYSPTMYNEQFF
>TRBV28
CASSLRDRDRGSRGGNQPQHF
>TRBV19
CASSRQGTQQETQYF
>TRBV6-6
CASSIDRERVRQPQHF
>TRBV2
CASRWTSGIVDTQYF
>TRBV12-3/TRBV12-4
CASSRTENIQYF
>TRBV24-1
CATSEPGSRTDTQYF
>TRBV2
CASSKKLADYGYTF
>TRBV5-6
CASSFSGNPVNSPLHF
>TRBV5-6
CASSSGPGGSSSYEQYF
>TRBV6-4
CASSGTTSGNSGELFF
>TRBV28
CASSSQRDIQETQYF
>TRBV27
CASSSSGRPPYEQYF
>TRBV18
CASSPLTGNTGELFF
>TRBV5-8
CASRVSGTLYGYTF
>TRBV6-2/TRBV6-3
CASSRGTSSVNTGELFF
>TRBV28
CASSLRGGPSSYNEQFF
>TRBV5-4
CASSPKDGAYGYTF
>TRBV27
CASRQGQGAYYGYTF
>TRBV29-1
CSVSLSVMNTEAFF
>TRBV5-6
CASSLPVSTGSYGYTF